This passage covers 27 T cell receptor beta chains from one sample sequenced in a study of T cell changes during pregnancy in multiple sclerosis. Clones were read by immunoSEQ multiplex PCR, and TCRdb kept only the in-frame ones, dropping some. This sample has 85,000 to 100,000 clones; roughly 92% occur once, and the top ten carry about 0.98%. The material sequenced was peripheral blood, taken after pregnancy. The receptors shown here come from a female donor with multiple sclerosis, enrolled in a pregnancy study.

CDR3 loop: CASSQYGTEETQYF. The CDR3 DNA is TGTGCCAGCAGCCAATATGGGACAGAAGAGACCCAGTACTTC. The chain links TRBV14 to TRBJ2-5, with TRBD1 matching over 7 bases. V trimming: 2 bases; J trimming: 3 bases; junction bases outside the gene matches: 3. The CDR3 has 14 residues. Germline V lookup: CDR1 SGHDN, CDR2 FVKESK.

This clone was seen a single time. The rearrangement joins TRBV7-9 to TRBJ2-7; D might be TRBD1 (6 bases). V lost 1 base and J lost 4, with 20 bases in between. Germline-derived CDR1 and CDR2 are SEHNR and FQNEAQ (reference sequence). The CDR3 is 17 amino acids. The CDR3 is CASSLGVQGPRRYEQYF. CDR3 sequence (DNA): TGTGCCAGCAGCTTAGGGGTTCAGGGGCCTCGCCGTTACGAGCAGTACTTC.

This clone was seen more than once but under ten times. The chain carries TRBV19 and TRBJ2-1; tentative D call: TRBD1 (5 bases). Deletions cut 9 bases from V and 5 bases from J, with 8 bases between. This CDR3 region has 11 residues. The V gene's germline CDR1 is LNHDA and CDR2 SQIVND (reference sequence). CDR3 bases: TGTGCCAGCAGGGTAAACAATGAGCAGTTCTTC. Translation gives CASRVNNEQFF. The whole variable domain, remainder taken from reference TRBV19 and TRBJ2-1, is DGGITQSPKYLFRKEGQNVTLSCEQNLNHDAMYWYRQDPGQGLRLIYYSQIVNDFQKGDIAEGYSVSREKKESFPLTVTSAQKNPTAFYLCASRVNNEQFFGPGTRLTVL.

The chain couples TRBV5-1 to TRBJ2-5, with D possibly TRBD1 on 6 matching bases. V lost 3 bases to trimming and J lost 1 base, with 19 bases between them. Germline V lookup: CDR1 SGHRS, CDR2 YFSETQ. The CDR3 is 17 residues long. In nucleotides, the CDR3 is TGCGCCAGCAGCTGGGACGTTACAGGGCCCCTCCAAGAGACCCAGTACTTC. It yields the protein CASSWDVTGPLQETQYF. Full variable domain (remainder filled in from reference TRBV5-1 and TRBJ2-5): KAGVTQTPRYLIKTRGQQVTLSCSPISGHRSVSWYQQTPGQGLQFLFEYFSETQRNKGNFPGRFSGRQFSNSRSEMNVSTLELGDSALYLCASSWDVTGPLQETQYFGPGTRLLVL.

The V gene is TRBV4-1, the J gene TRBJ1-2; weak D call: TRBD1 (6 bases). Per germline, CDR1 MGHRA and CDR2 YSYEKL. Trimming pared 0 bases from V and 8 bases from J, leaving 16 bases between. CDR3 size: 15 residues. This CDR3 reads CASSQEIQGPGGYTF. CDR3 nucleotides: TGCGCCAGCAGCCAAGAAATCCAGGGGCCGGGGGGCTACACCTTC.

The chain couples TRBV7-2 to TRBJ2-3; 10 nucleotides agree with TRBD2. This CDR3 is 15 amino acids long. V lost 2 bases and J lost 6; bases outside the gene matches: 5. Germline lookup yields CDR1 SGHTA and CDR2 FQGNSA. CDR3 DNA sequence: TGTGCCAGCAGCTTACTGAGACTAGCGGGCGATACGCAGTATTTT. The encoded protein is CASSLLRLAGDTQYF.

The CDR3 DNA reads TGTGCCAGCCGTTCGGGGGCCTACGAGCAGTACTTC. It specifies CASRSGAYEQYF. V usage is TRBV6-1 and J usage is TRBJ2-7, with D perhaps matching TRBD2 (6 bases). Germline CDR1 MNHNS, CDR2 SASEGT. The CDR3 runs to 12 residues. Trimming removed 8 bases from V and 2 bases from J, with 10 bases in between.

This clone has a single count. The CDR3 reads CASSLHSGRSSYNEQFF. In DNA, the CDR3 is TGTGCCAGCAGCCTGCATAGCGGGAGGAGCTCCTACAATGAGCAGTTCTTC. J is TRBJ2-1 and V is TRBV7-9, with TRBD2 matching over 10 bases. The J segment lost 0 bases and the V segment lost 5 bases, leaving 7 bases of the junction unmatched. The germline V gene encodes CDR1 SEHNR and CDR2 FQNEAQ (reference sequence). CDR3 size: 17 residues.

The chain recombines TRBV2 with TRBJ2-3; D might be TRBD2 (6 bases). Germline V lookup: CDR1 SNHLY, CDR2 FYNNEI. V was pared by 8 bases and J by 1 base, with 16 bases between. The CDR3 is 15 amino acids. CDR3 sequence: CASQRQGGGTDTQYF. In DNA, the CDR3 is TGTGCCAGCCAAAGGCAGGGAGGCGGCACAGATACGCAGTATTTT.

This rearrangement joins TRBV29-1 to TRBJ1-4; 7 bases match TRBD1. J was trimmed by 8 bases and V by 6 bases; bases with no gene match: 9. Germline assignment: CDR1 SQVTM and CDR2 ANQGSEA. The CDR3 is made up of 13 amino acids. In DNA, the CDR3 is TGCAGCGTGGGGGACAGATTCGGCGAAAAACTGTTTTTT. Translating it yields CSVGDRFGEKLFF.

The V and J genes are TRBV7-9 and TRBJ2-1, with 7 nucleotides matching TRBD2. The CDR3 runs to 14 residues. V shed 4 bases and J 6 bases; nucleotides not matched to a gene: 6. Germline-derived CDR1 and CDR2 are SEHNR and FQNEAQ (reference sequence). Written as DNA, the CDR3 is TGTGCCAGCAGCTCTGCGGGGGATTTCAATGAGCAGTTCTTC. Protein: CASSSAGDFNEQFF.

This clone occurred once. The CDR3 sequence is CASSEIPNQPQHF. The CDR3 DNA reads TGTGCCAGCAGCGAGATTCCGAATCAGCCCCAGCATTTT. V is TRBV7-9 and J is TRBJ1-5; no definite D call. V was shortened by 5 bases and J by 4 bases, with 9 bases between the two germline ends. From germline, CDR1 is SEHNR and CDR2 FQNEAQ (reference sequence). The CDR3 contains 13 residues.

V gene TRBV9 combines with J gene TRBJ2-7; 9 nucleotides agree with TRBD1. The length of the CDR3 is 14 residues. Germline CDR1 and CDR2: SGDLS and YYNGEE. With 0 bases clipped from V and 2 bases from J, the junction kept 0 bases outside the gene matches. Here the CDR3 reads CASSVGTGAYEQYF. CDR3 nucleotides: TGTGCCAGCAGCGTAGGGACAGGGGCCTACGAGCAGTACTTC.

V gene TRBV30 combines with J gene TRBJ1-3; TRBD1 matches 7 bases. V gave up 1 base and J gave up 4 bases; unmatched junction bases: 4. Germline V CDR1 and CDR2: GTSNPN, SVGIG (reference sequence). The CDR3 extends over 14 amino acids. CDR3 nucleotides: TGTGCCTGGAGTGAGAGGGGGCAGGGAAACACCATATATTTT. Translated, it gives CAWSERGQGNTIYF.

The V call is TRBV28, the J call TRBJ2-3; a weak D match, TRBD2 (6 bases). The length of the CDR3 is 17 residues. Between the trimmed V and J ends, which lost 6 bases and 1 base, there was a span of 20 bases. The germline CDR1 and CDR2 sequences are MDHEN and SYDVKM. The CDR3 region is CASRPLGTAGRTDTQYF. CDR3 sequence (DNA): TGTGCCAGCAGACCACTCGGGACGGCGGGGCGCACAGATACGCAGTATTTT.

CDR3 nucleotides: TGTGCCAGCAGGCCCTACGGAGGTTCCAATCAGCCCCAGCATTTT. It codes for CASRPYGGSNQPQHF. The chain combines TRBV2 with TRBJ1-5; no clear D gene. The germline CDR1 and CDR2 sequences are SNHLY and FYNNEI. The V gene lost 6 bases and the J gene lost 3 bases, with 15 bases spanning the gap. The length of the CDR3 is 15 residues. The full variable domain, rest sourced from reference TRBV2 and TRBJ1-5, is EPEVTQTPSHQVTQMGQEVILRCVPISNHLYFYWYRQILGQKVEFLVSFYNNEISEKSEIFDDQFSVERPDGSNFTLKIRSTKLEDSAMYFCASRPYGGSNQPQHFGDGTRLSIL.

The chain is built from TRBV19 and TRBJ2-7, with 7 bases lining up with TRBD1. This CDR3 is built from 13 residues. Germline V gives CDR1 LNHDA, CDR2 SQIVND (reference sequence). With V trimmed by 5 bases and J by 1 base, 2 bases remained unmatched. The CDR3 is CASSWGQSYEQYF. CDR3 bases: TGTGCCAGTAGTTGGGGACAGTCCTACGAGCAGTACTTC.

The chain has TRBV10-3 and TRBJ1-2; TRBD1 matches 12 bases. Germline-derived CDR1 and CDR2 are ENHRY and SYGVKD. V dropped 3 bases and J dropped 3; count of bases not matched to a gene: 8. The CDR3 is made up of 17 amino acids. The CDR3 DNA reads TGTGCCATCAGTGAAGGTGGAGGGACAGGGGGCCACTATGGCTACACCTTC. It codes for CAISEGGGTGGHYGYTF.

The chain joins TRBV2 to TRBJ1-4, with D perhaps TRBD1 (6 bases). V was trimmed by 10 bases and J by 5 bases, leaving 14 bases between them. Germline V gene data show CDR1 as SNHLY and CDR2 as FYNNEI. The CDR3 consists of 13 residues. CDR3 amino acids: CATADRLNEKLFF. The CDR3 nucleotides read TGTGCCACCGCAGACAGGTTAAATGAAAAACTGTTTTTT.

The chain employs TRBV5-1 and TRBJ2-1; weak D call: TRBD2 (5 bases). Per the germline V gene, CDR1 is SGHRS and CDR2 is YFSETQ. There are 20 residues in the CDR3. The V and J ends lost 0 bases and 5 bases respectively, with 27 bases between them. CDR3 residues: CASSLGLPIRREPNHNEQFF. CDR3 nucleotides: TGCGCCAGCAGCTTGGGATTACCAATTCGCCGGGAACCTAACCACAATGAGCAGTTCTTC.

V is TRBV7-9 and J is TRBJ2-3; D remains unclear. Germline-derived CDR1 and CDR2 are SEHNR and FQNEAQ (reference sequence). Trimming removed 5 bases from V and 2 bases from J, with 11 bases in between. The CDR3 totals 14 residues. DNA for the CDR3: TGTGCCAGCAGCCGAACAGATTACACAGATACGCAGTATTTT. Residues: CASSRTDYTDTQYF.

The chain couples TRBV9 to TRBJ2-7; 8 bases align to TRBD1. With V trimmed by 3 bases and J by 2 bases, 4 bases remained unmatched. The CDR3 consists of 14 residues. Germline V gene data show CDR1 as SGDLS and CDR2 as YYNGEE. CDR3 nucleotide sequence: TGTGCCAGCAGCGCCGGGACAGGAACCTACGAGCAGTACTTC. Protein product: CASSAGTGTYEQYF.

The CDR3 nucleotides are TGTGCCACCAGCAGAGCAAAGGGACAGGGGGCGGGAGATACGCAGTATTTT. This encodes CATSRAKGQGAGDTQYF. This rearrangement joins TRBV15 to TRBJ2-3; 12 positions match TRBD1. The CDR3 has 17 residues. Germline V gene lookup returns CDR1 LNHNV and CDR2 YYDKDF (reference sequence). With 1 base clipped from V and 5 bases from J, the junction kept 7 bases outside the gene matches.

The count of this clone is one. The chain uses TRBV6-5 and TRBJ2-2; D might be TRBD1 (6 bases). V lost 2 bases to trimming and J lost 0 bases, with 10 bases between them. The CDR3 covers 16 residues. The germline V gene has CDR1 MNHEY and CDR2 SVGAGI. The CDR3 loop is CASSYQDRSNTGELFF. The CDR3 bases are TGTGCCAGCAGTTACCAGGACAGATCGAACACCGGGGAGCTGTTTTTT.

The rearrangement uses TRBV4-1 and TRBJ2-2, with D perhaps TRBD2 (6 bases). Germline loops: CDR1 MGHRA, CDR2 YSYEKL. Trimming took 4 bases from V and 1 from J, leaving 13 bases between them. The CDR3 length is 16 residues. CDR3 sequence reads: CASSRGLARNTGELFF. CDR3 in DNA: TGCGCCAGCAGCCGTGGGCTAGCGAGGAACACCGGGGAGCTGTTTTTT.

The CDR3 DNA sequence: TGTGCCAGCTCACCCCGGACAGGGCCTAACTATGGCTACACCTTC. This codes for CASSPRTGPNYGYTF. This chain connects TRBV18 to TRBJ1-2, with 8 bases lining up with TRBD1. CDR1 KGHSH and CDR2 LQKENI come from the germline V gene. This CDR3 region has 15 residues. Germline trimming cut 3 bases from V and 0 bases from J; bases unmatched to any gene: 3. Full variable domain (missing parts from reference TRBV18 and TRBJ1-2): NAGVMQNPRHLVRRRGQEARLRCSPMKGHSHVYWYRQLPEEGLKFMVYLQKENIIDESGMPKERFSAEFPKEGPSILRIQQVVRGDSAAYFCASSPRTGPNYGYTFGSGTRLTVV.

This chain connects TRBV19 to TRBJ1-2; TRBD1 matches 8 bases. The germline V gene encodes CDR1 LNHDA and CDR2 SQIVND (reference sequence). CDR3 length: 16 amino acids. V gave up 1 base and J gave up 5 bases; unmatched junction bases: 9. Here the CDR3 DNA reads TGTGCCAGTAGTATAGTACCAGGGGGCGCCCGGTATGGCTACACCTTC. Translating it yields CASSIVPGGARYGYTF.